Listed below are T cell receptor beta chains from one sample, sequenced in a study of response to subunit inactivated influenza vaccine. TCRdb reanalysed the RT-PCR reads using MiXCR and keeps one entry per CDR3 protein. The sample holds about 780,000 distinct CDR3 sequences, approximately 18% seen once. This specimen was PBMCs from blood, taken roughly 5 days after vaccination. All receptors derive from a man in his fifties or sixties who received an inactivated influenza vaccine. Both conserved end residues are part of each CDR3. The order of the fields is clone size, V gene, CDR3 length, CDR3 protein. Some rows have no size entry. The others give once, few or many, or a class for an expanded clone.

>few|TRBV12-5|12
CASARGEWEQFF
>few|TRBV4-3|16
CASSQDRSITNEKLFF
>.|TRBV6-2/TRBV6-3|13
CASSKEGFQPQHF
>.|TRBV20-1|13
CSANRDGRGEQYF
>few|TRBV20-1|18
CSARAFNRGADPYNEQFF
>.|TRBV5-1|19
CASSFHSPLAGAGTDTQYF
>many|TRBV7-2|13
CASSSTVYNEQFF
>many|TRBV4-2|15
CASSQDPDKLYEQYF
>.|TRBV20-1|16
CSARDHLRGPYNEQFF
>few|TRBV10-3|13
CAINPTGQETQYF
>.|TRBV6-1|18
CASSPDRPIRDRPYEQYF
>few|TRBV10-3|14
CASEDRTYTGELFF
>few|TRBV3-1|17
CASSQDVVGSSYNEQFF
>.|TRBV2|15
CASRRLAGLTDTQYF
>few|TRBV9|15
CASSPHYRGLGELFF
>few|TRBV6-4|15
CASRRDSGRDNEQFF
>.|TRBV12-3/TRBV12-4|16
CASSLFGSNSNQPQHF
>few|TRBV4-3|15
CASSWRDRGTGELFF
>many|TRBV10-3|15
CAISSGTGKNSPLHF
>many|TRBV7-9|15
CASSLVYLTGPFQYF
>.|TRBV20-1|18
CSANRFAWTSPSYNEQFF
>few|TRBV12-3/TRBV12-4|13
CASSSSDRGPRYF
>few|TRBV24-1|15
CATSDSPDSTDTQYF
>.|TRBV10-3|15
CAISEEGAVVNEQYF
>.|TRBV15|16
CATSRDANVGTDTQYF
>.|TRBV4-1|15
CASSQDRRGTDTQYF
>.|TRBV5-1|14
CASSPGHDTGELFF
>.|TRBV24-1|13
CATSDLVVGELFF
>.|TRBV20-1|16
CSARGTGIEREREQYF
>few|TRBV10-3|13
CAIRGTGGNEQYF
>few|TRBV5-1|16
CASSRRTGGATTEAFF
>.|TRBV7-9|16
CASSLAGQIVRNTQYF
>.|TRBV5-1|14
CASSLRPQGGEQYF
>.|TRBV12-3/TRBV12-4|12
CASSFRANEQFF
>few|TRBV20-1|15
CSGGLGTGNMNEQFF
>many|TRBV6-1|15
CASRPLDSYNEKLFF
>.|TRBV11-2|18
CASSRPQWRERVTDTQYF
>many|TRBV29-1|14
CSVKGQGGSYEQYF
>.|TRBV6-4|17
CASRGPGPLSGANVLTF
>few|TRBV3-1|14
CASSQGTTGETQYF
>few|TRBV7-6|13
CASSSRLEGTQYF
>.|TRBV10-3|12
CAISGSYNEQFF
>few|TRBV12-3/TRBV12-4|16
CASSPSVGGIADTQYF
>.|TRBV29-1|12
CSVEQLTNEQFF
>.|TRBV7-9|16
CASRERYRGGTGELFF
>.|TRBV5-1|15
CASSLVRGGNNEQFF
>few|TRBV18|13
CASSPKDRYEQYF
>many|TRBV12-3/TRBV12-4|13
CASTIRTGNEQFF
>few|TRBV5-1|16
CASSQPGTSGRKEQFF
>.|TRBV5-1|15
CASSRFSGGAYEQYF
>.|TRBV11-2|15
CASSLQPTGTQEQYF